Below, 9 T cell receptor beta chains from the same sample are listed, as sequenced in a study of breast tumors, draining lymph nodes, adjacent tissues. TCRdb re-called the multiplex PCR reads through MiXCR, storing one row per CDR3 protein. The sample holds fewer than 200,000 distinct CDR3 sequences, roughly 30% seen once. Axillary draining lymph nodes of breast cancer patients supplied the node samples. The source material was axillary lymph node tissue. Source of these receptors: a female donor with breast cancer. Some clones in this sample may be carry-over from other donors' samples.

This clonotype was counted many times. A junction end diverges from the germline sequence, so it may reflect a read error. The gene calls are TRBV7-7 and TRBJ2-1; D unresolved. Germline CDR1 reads SSHAT; CDR2 reads FNYEAQ (reference sequence). CDR3 length equals 12 residues. CDR3 coding DNA: TGTGCTAGCAGCCCGGACCAGCGCGAGCAGTTCTTC. It encodes CASSPDQREQFF.

This clonotype was seen ten or more times. The rearrangement links TRBV2 to TRBJ1-2; 10 bases map to TRBD1. With V trimmed by 0 bases and J by 5 bases, 3 bases remained unmatched. The CDR3 length is 15 residues. The germline V gene encodes CDR1 SNHLY and CDR2 FYNNEI. The CDR3 loop is CASSEAGTGVYGYTF. CDR3 DNA: TGTGCCAGCAGTGAAGCGGGGACAGGGGTTTATGGCTACACCTTC. Supplemented by reference TRBV2 and TRBJ1-2, the full variable domain reads EPEVTQTPSHQVTQMGQEVILRCVPISNHLYFYWYRQILGQKVEFLVSFYNNEISEKSEIFDDQFSVERPDGSNFTLKIRSTKLEDSAMYFCASSEAGTGVYGYTFGSGTRLTVV.

Notes on this clonotype: A much larger clone sits a single nucleotide away, making a read error possible. V and J are TRBV7-8 and TRBJ2-5; 10 bases map to TRBD1. Per germline, CDR1 SGHVS and CDR2 FQNEAQ. The CDR3 runs 15 residues. V shed 3 bases and J 9 bases; nucleotides not matched to a gene: 10. The CDR3 sequence: CASSLRDRGSEAQYF. The CDR3 nucleotides read TGTGCCAGCAGCTTGCGGGACAGGGGCTCGGAGGCCCAGTACTTC.

V is TRBV18 and J is TRBJ2-2; D possibly corresponds to TRBD2 (5 bases). This CDR3 has 14 amino acids. V was pared by 3 bases and J by 2 bases, with 7 bases between. The germline gives CDR1 KGHSH, CDR2 LQKENI. The CDR3 region has the DNA TGTGCCAGCTCACCGACGGGAAACACCGGGGAGCTGTTTTTT. Amino acid sequence: CASSPTGNTGELFF.

This clonotype showed up just a few times. The chain carries TRBV4-1 and TRBJ1-4; 8 bases fit TRBD1. V shed 2 bases and J 7 bases; nucleotides not matched to a gene: 9. Germline CDR1 reads MGHRA; CDR2 reads YSYEKL. This CDR3 has 16 residues. The CDR3: CASSQLSIRGREKLFF. DNA for the CDR3: TGCGCCAGCAGCCAACTATCGATCAGGGGGCGTGAAAAACTGTTTTTT.

This clonotype appeared a few times. CDR3 region: CASRTSGGSDNEQFF. CDR3 nucleotide sequence: TGTGCCAGCAGGACTAGCGGGGGGTCAGACAATGAGCAGTTCTTC. This chain uses TRBV6-2 or TRBV6-3 with TRBJ2-1, with 13 positions matching TRBD2. J lost 5 bases, V lost 6 bases, and 4 bases had no gene match. The CDR3 length is 15 residues. Germline CDR1 is MNHEY and CDR2 is SVGEGT.

With respect to this clonotype: In this CDR3 the conserved last residue, phenylalanine or tryptophan, is missing, so a read error is likely. In DNA, the CDR3 is TGCGCCAGCAGCCAAGACGGGTGGGCGAACACCGGGGAGCTGTTTTCT. It specifies CASSQDGWANTGELFS. This chain connects TRBV4-1 to TRBJ2-2; D is ambiguous. Trimming removed 0 bases at V and 0 bases at J, with 8 bases between. The CDR3 extends over 16 amino acids. The V gene's germline CDR1 is MGHRA and CDR2 YSYEKL.

This clonotype was counted many times. The chain joins TRBV6-2 or TRBV6-3 to TRBJ1-4, with D possibly TRBD1 on 6 matching bases. Deletions cut 10 bases from V and 5 bases from J, with 17 bases between. The CDR3 has 14 residues. Germline CDR1 reads MNHEY; CDR2 reads SVGEGT. The CDR3 bases are TGTGCCACGGGTCCGACAGGCCGAAATGAAAAACTGTTTTTT. This sequence encodes CATGPTGRNEKLFF.

The chain employs TRBV5-1 and TRBJ1-6; a possible D gene is TRBD1 (5 bases). This CDR3 has 16 amino acids. Germline lookup yields CDR1 SGHRS and CDR2 YFSETQ. V lost 3 bases to trimming and J lost 6 bases, with 16 bases between them. The CDR3 region is CASSWGTSGANSPLHF. The CDR3 DNA is TGCGCCAGCAGCTGGGGTACTAGCGGGGCTAATTCACCCCTCCACTTT. The entire variable domain, with the rest obtained from reference TRBV5-1 and TRBJ1-6, is as follows: KAGVTQTPRYLIKTRGQQVTLSCSPISGHRSVSWYQQTPGQGLQFLFEYFSETQRNKGNFPGRFSGRQFSNSRSEMNVSTLELGDSALYLCASSWGTSGANSPLHFGNGTRLTVT.